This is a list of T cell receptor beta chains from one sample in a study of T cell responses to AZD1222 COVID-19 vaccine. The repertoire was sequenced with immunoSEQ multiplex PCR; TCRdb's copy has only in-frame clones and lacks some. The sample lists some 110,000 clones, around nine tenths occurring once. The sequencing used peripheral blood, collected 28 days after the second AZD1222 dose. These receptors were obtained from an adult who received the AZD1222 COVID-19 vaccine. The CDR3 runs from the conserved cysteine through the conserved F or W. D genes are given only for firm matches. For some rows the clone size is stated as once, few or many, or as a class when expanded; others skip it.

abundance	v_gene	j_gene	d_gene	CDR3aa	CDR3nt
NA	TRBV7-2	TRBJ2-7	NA	CASSFVSNYEQYF	TGTGCCAGCAGCTTCGTCTCGAACTACGAGCAGTACTTC
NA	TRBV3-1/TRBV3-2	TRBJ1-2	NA	CASSQGASGYTF	TGTGCCAGCAGCCAAGGGGCGAGTGGCTACACCTTC
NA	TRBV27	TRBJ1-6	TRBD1	CASKPLQGGDSPLHF	TGTGCCAGCAAGCCCCTACAGGGGGGGGATTCACCCCTCCACTTT
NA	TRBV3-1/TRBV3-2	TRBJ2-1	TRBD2	CASSQGMGGSYNEQFF	TGTGCCAGCAGCCAAGGAATGGGGGGGTCCTACAATGAGCAGTTCTTC
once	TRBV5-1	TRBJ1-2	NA	CASSSGTAYGYTF	TGCGCCAGCAGCTCGGGGACGGCGTATGGCTACACCTTC
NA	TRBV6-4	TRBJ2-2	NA	CASSDSIGSGGGTGELFF	TGTGCCAGCAGTGACTCGATAGGAAGCGGTGGTGGCACCGGGGAGCTGTTTTTT
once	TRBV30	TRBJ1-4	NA	CAWSFHRIRKLFF	TGTGCCTGGAGCTTTCACAGGATACGAAAACTGTTTTTT
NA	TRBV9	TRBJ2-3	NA	CASRGEGTDTQYF	TGTGCCAGCAGGGGTGAGGGCACAGATACGCAGTATTTT
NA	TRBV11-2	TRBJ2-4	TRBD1	CASRVGGGIIQYF	TGTGCCAGCAGGGTAGGGGGCGGAATCATTCAGTACTTC
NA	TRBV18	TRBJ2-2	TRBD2	CASSPELAGAGELFF	TGTGCCAGCTCACCCGAACTAGCGGGAGCCGGGGAGCTGTTTTTT
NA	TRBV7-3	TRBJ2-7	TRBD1	CASSFTGGSEYEQYF	TGTGCCAGCAGCTTTACAGGGGGATCGGAGTACGAGCAGTACTTC
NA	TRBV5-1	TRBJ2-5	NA	CASSWEYQETQYF	TGCGCCAGCAGCTGGGAGTACCAAGAGACCCAGTACTTC
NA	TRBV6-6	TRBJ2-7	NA	CASSYSQGLAGEQYF	TGTGCCAGCAGTTACTCTCAAGGGTTAGCCGGCGAGCAGTACTTC
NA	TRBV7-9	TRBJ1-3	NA	CASSEQVRVRNTIYF	TGTGCCAGCAGCGAACAGGTTCGAGTACGAAACACCATATATTTT
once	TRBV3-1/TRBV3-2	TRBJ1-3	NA	CASSRPISGNTIYF	TGTGCCAGCAGTCGACCTATTTCTGGAAACACCATATATTTT
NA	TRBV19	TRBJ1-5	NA	CASSTGRRNQPQHF	TGTGCCAGTAGTACTGGACGGCGCAATCAGCCCCAGCATTTT
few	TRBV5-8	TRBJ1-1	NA	CASSLEGWNTEAFF	TGTGCCAGCAGCTTGGAGGGATGGAACACTGAAGCTTTCTTT
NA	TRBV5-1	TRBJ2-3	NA	CASSSGRVIVDTQYF	TGCGCCAGCAGCTCAGGGCGGGTGATCGTGGATACGCAGTATTTT
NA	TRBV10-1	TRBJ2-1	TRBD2	CASSSSLAGRGNEQFF	TGCGCCAGCAGTTCCTCACTAGCGGGACGGGGCAATGAGCAGTTCTTC
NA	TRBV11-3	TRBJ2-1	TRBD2	CASSFGLAGYNEQFF	TGTGCCAGCAGCTTTGGGCTAGCGGGGTACAATGAGCAGTTCTTC
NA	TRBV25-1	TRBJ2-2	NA	CASRERDTGELFF	TGTGCCAGCAGAGAGCGTGACACCGGGGAGCTGTTTTTT
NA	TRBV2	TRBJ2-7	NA	CASKWTAPIYEQYF	TGTGCCAGCAAATGGACAGCCCCAATCTACGAGCAGTACTTC
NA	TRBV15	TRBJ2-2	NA	CATNPLGNTGELFF	TGTGCCACAAATCCCCTAGGGAACACCGGGGAGCTGTTTTTT